This TCR beta chain derives from a study of human T cells and chemical hapten exposure. TCRdb re-analysed the RACE reads in MiXCR, keeping a single row per CDR3 protein. The data show about 59,000 distinct CDR3 sequences, around 11% seen once. The CDR3 spans 15 residues. Trimming removed 6 bases from V and 5 bases from J; junction bases left unmatched: 13. Germline V gene lookup returns CDR1 SGHVS and CDR2 FNYEAQ. Time point given: pre-sensitization, week 0. Treatment in this sample: therapeutic diphenylcyclopropenone sensitization with weekly scalp DPC. The input for sequencing was whole blood, taken in connection with sensitization to the hapten diphenylcyclopropenone (DPC). The TCR was taken from a woman aged 40 to 50 with alopecia areata. Some clones in this sample may be carry-over from other donors' samples. The chain combines TRBV7-6 with TRBJ2-7, with TRBD1 identical over 7 bases. The CDR3 DNA reads as TGTGCCAGCAGTCAAAGACCGACAGGGTCCAACGAGCAGTACTTC. Its protein product is CASSQRPTGSNEQYF.